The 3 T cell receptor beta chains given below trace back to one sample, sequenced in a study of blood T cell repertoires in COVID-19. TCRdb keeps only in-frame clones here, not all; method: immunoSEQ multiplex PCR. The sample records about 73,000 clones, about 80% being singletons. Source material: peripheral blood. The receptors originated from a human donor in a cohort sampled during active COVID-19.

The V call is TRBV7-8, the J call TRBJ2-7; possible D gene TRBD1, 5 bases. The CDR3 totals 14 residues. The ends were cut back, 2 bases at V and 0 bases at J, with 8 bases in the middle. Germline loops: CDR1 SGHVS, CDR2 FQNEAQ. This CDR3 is CASSLSRDSYEQYF. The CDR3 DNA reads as TGTGCCAGCAGCTTAAGCAGGGACTCCTACGAGCAGTACTTC.

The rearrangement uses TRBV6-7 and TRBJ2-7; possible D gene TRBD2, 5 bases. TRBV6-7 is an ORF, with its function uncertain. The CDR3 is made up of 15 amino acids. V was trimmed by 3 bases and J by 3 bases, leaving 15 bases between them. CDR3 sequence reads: CASSYPDRRYYEQYF. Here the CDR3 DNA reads TGTGCCAGCAGTTATCCCGACCGGAGGTACTACGAGCAGTACTTC.

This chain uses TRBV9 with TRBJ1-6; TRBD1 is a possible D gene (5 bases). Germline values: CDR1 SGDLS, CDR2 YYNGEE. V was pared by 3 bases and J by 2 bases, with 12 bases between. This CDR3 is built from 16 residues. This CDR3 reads CASSAGGGTYNSPLHF. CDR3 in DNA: TGTGCCAGCAGCGCGGGGGGGGGAACCTATAATTCACCCCTCCACTTT. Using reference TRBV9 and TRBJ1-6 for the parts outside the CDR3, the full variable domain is DSGVTQTPKHLITATGQRVTLRCSPRSGDLSVYWYQQSLDQGLQFLIQYYNGEERAKGNILERFSAQQFPDLHSELNLSSLELGDSALYFCASSAGGGTYNSPLHFGNGTRLTVT.